The TCR beta chain described here comes from a study of blood T cells in healthy people across ages. This CDR3 contains 13 residues. V was pared by 0 bases and J by 10 bases, with 13 bases between. In germline, CDR1 is SGHRS, CDR2 YFSETQ. General study findings and limits: Older age went with lower TCR beta diversity per million T cells, in a roughly linear way.

Donors ranged from roughly 6 to 100 years old and were healthy Caucasians in Russia. It was with a sample-barcoded 5' primer and a J-beta primer mix that a second PCR of about 6 to 12 cycles was run. Unique molecular identifiers of 12 random nucleotides labeled each cDNA. MiXCR, run by TCRdb on the 5' RACE reads, gives a single entry per CDR3 protein. The table lists some 1.5 million distinct CDR3 sequences, approximately 28% of them singletons, with over 7% in the top ten. As for this clonotype: Its antigen is unknown.

The rearrangement joins TRBV5-1 to TRBJ1-1; D is possibly TRBD1 (6 bases). The source is a woman aged 30 to 39 in good health. Sequences were obtained from blood. The CDR3 region is CASSLARQERAFF. The CDR3 DNA sequence: TGCGCCAGCAGCTTGGCGCGACAGGAGAGAGCTTTCTTT.